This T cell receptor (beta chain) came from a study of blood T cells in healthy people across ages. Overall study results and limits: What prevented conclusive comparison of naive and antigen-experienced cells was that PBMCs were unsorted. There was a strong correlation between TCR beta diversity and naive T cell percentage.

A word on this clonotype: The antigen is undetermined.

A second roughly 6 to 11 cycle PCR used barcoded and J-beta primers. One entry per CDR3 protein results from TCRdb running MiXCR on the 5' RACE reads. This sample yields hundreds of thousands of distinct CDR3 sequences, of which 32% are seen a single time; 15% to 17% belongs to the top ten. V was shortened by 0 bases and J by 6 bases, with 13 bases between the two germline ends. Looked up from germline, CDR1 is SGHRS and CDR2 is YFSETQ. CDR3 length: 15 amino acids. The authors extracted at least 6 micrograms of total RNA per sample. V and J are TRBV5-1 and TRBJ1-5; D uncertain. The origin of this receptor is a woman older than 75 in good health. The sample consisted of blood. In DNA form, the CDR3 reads TGCGCCAGCAGCTTGGAAGGGAGGGTTCGTCAGCCCCAGCATTTT. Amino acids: CASSLEGRVRQPQHF.